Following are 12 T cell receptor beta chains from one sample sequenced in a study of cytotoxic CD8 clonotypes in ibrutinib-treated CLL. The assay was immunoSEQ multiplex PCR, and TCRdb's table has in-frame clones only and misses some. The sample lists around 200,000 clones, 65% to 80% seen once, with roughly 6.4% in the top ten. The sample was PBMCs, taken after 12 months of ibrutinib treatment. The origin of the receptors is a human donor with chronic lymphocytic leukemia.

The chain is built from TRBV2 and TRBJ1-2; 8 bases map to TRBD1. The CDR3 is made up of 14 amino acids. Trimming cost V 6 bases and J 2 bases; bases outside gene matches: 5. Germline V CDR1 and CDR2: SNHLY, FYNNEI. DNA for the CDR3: TGTGCCAGCAGGGGGGGACAGGCCAACTATGGCTACACCTTC. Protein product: CASRGGQANYGYTF.

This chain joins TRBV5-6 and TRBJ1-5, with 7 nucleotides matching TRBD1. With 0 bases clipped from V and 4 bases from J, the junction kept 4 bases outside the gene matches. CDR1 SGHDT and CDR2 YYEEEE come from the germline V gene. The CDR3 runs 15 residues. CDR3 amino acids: CASSLVGQLNQPQHF. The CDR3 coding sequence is TGTGCCAGCAGCTTGGTGGGACAGCTTAATCAGCCCCAGCATTTT.

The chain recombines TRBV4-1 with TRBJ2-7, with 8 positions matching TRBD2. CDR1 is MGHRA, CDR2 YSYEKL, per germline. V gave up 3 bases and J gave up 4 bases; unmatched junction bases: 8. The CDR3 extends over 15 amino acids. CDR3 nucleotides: TGCGCCAGCAGCCACGATGCGGGGGGCCCTTACGAGCAGTACTTC. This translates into CASSHDAGGPYEQYF.

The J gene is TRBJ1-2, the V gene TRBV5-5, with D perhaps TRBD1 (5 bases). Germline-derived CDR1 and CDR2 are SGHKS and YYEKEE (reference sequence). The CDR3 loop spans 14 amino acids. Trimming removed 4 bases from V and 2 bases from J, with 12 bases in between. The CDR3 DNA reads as TGTGCCAGCAGCCCGCGGGGACTAAACTATGGCTACACCTTC. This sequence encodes CASSPRGLNYGYTF.

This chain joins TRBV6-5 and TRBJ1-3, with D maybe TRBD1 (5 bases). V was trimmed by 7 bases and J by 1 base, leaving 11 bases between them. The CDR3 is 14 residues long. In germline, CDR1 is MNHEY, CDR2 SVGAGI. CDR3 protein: CASKWGGSGNTIYF. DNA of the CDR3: TGTGCCAGCAAGTGGGGGGGGTCTGGAAACACCATATATTTT.

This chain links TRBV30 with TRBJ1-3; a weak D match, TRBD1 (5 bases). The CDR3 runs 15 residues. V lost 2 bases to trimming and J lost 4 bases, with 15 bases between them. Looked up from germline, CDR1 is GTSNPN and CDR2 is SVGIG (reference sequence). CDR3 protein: CAWSYSGTFGNTIYF. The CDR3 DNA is TGTGCCTGGAGTTACTCGGGGACCTTCGGAAACACCATATATTTT.

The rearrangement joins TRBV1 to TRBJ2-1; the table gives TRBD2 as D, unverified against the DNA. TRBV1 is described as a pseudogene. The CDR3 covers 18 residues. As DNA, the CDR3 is TGCACCAGCATAGCCAGTCTAGCGGGAGGCCCAATTTACAATGAGCAGTTCTTC. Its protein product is CTSIASLAGGPIYNEQFF.

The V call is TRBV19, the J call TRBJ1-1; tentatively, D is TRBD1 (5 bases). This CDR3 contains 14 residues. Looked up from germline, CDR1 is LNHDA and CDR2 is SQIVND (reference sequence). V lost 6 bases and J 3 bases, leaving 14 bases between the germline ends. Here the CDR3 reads CASRWEGWDTEAFF. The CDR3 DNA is TGTGCCAGTAGATGGGAGGGGTGGGACACTGAAGCTTTCTTT.

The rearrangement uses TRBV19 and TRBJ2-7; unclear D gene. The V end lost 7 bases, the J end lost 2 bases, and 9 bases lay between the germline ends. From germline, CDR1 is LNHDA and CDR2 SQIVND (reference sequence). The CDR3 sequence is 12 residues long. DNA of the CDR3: TGTGCCAGTAAGGGCAGGACCTACGAGCAGTACTTC. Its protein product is CASKGRTYEQYF.

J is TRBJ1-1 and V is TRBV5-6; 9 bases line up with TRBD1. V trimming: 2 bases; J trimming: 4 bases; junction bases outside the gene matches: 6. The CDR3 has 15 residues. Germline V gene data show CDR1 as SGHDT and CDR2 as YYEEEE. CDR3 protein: CASSFFGTGSTEAFF. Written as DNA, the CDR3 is TGTGCCAGCAGCTTCTTCGGGACAGGGAGCACTGAAGCTTTCTTT.

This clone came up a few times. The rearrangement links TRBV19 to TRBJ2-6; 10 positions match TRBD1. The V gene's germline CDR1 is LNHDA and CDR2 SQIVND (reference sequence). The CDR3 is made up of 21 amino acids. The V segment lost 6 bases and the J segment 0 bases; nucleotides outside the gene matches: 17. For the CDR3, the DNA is TGTGCCAGTAGGGGACGGGACAGGGGTCTTTTGTTTTTCTCTGGGGCCAACGTCCTGACTTTC. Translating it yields CASRGRDRGLLFFSGANVLTF.

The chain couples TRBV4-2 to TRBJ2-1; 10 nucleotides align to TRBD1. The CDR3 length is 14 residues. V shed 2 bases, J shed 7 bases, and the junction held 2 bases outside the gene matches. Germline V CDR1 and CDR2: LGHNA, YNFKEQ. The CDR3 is CASSQPDRGNEQFF. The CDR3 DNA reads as TGTGCCAGCAGCCAACCGGACAGGGGGAATGAGCAGTTCTTC.